This T cell receptor (beta chain) was found in a study of blood T cell repertoires in COVID-19. Sequenced by immunoSEQ multiplex PCR; TCRdb stores in-frame clones only, minus some. The sample has about 69,000 clones, approximately 90% seen once; the top ten hold 4.8%. CDR1 and CDR2 (germline): MNHEY, SMNVEV (reference sequence). The CDR3 has 12 amino acids. V lost 3 bases, J lost 7 bases, and 9 bases lay in between. This TCR came from a woman aged 55-69 years with active COVID-19. Sequenced sample: peripheral blood. J is TRBJ2-5 and V is TRBV27, with unresolved D. CDR3 sequence (DNA): TGTGCCAGCAGTTTCATCGGTGGGACCCAGTACTTC. Encoded protein: CASSFIGGTQYF.